The T cell receptor beta chain described here comes from a study of control samples from healthy donors and cancer patients. Assay used: immunoSEQ multiplex PCR; TCRdb lists only in-frame clones, some missing. The data show approximately 120,000 clones, with over 75% seen just once and about 3% held by the top ten. V lost 3 bases and J 3 bases, leaving 12 bases between the germline ends. This CDR3 spans 15 amino acids. Germline-derived CDR1 and CDR2 are MNHEY and SMNVEV (reference sequence). This clone is a singleton in its sample. This chain uses TRBV27 with TRBJ1-3; no firm D call. What was sequenced was blood. The origin of this receptor is a man in his 60s in good health. The CDR3 protein is CASSFSGGLGNTIYF. The DNA of the CDR3 is TGTGCCAGCAGTTTTAGTGGCGGCCTTGGAAACACCATATATTTT.